The 9 T cell receptor beta chains below all came from one sample that was sequenced in a study of blood T cell repertoires in COVID-19. Sequencing used immunoSEQ multiplex PCR; TCRdb keeps in-frame clones, though not all of them. The sample contains approximately 94,000 clones, just over 85% of which appear only once. What was sequenced was peripheral blood. Receptors were obtained from a woman aged 70-85 years with acute or convalescent COVID-19.

The rearrangement uses TRBV9 and TRBJ1-2; weak D call: TRBD1 (5 bases). Germline CDR1 and CDR2: SGDLS and YYNGEE. The CDR3 spans 14 residues. Trimming left V 0 bases short and J 3 bases short, with 9 bases between. CDR3 amino acids: CASSVGSGDYGYTF. CDR3 nucleotide sequence: TGTGCCAGCAGCGTAGGATCGGGGGACTATGGCTACACCTTC.

V is TRBV27 and J is TRBJ1-5; 9 bases align to TRBD1. V was clipped by 5 bases and J by 5 bases; unmatched bases: 13. The CDR3 loop spans 17 amino acids. Germline V gene lookup returns CDR1 MNHEY and CDR2 SMNVEV (reference sequence). The CDR3 protein is CASSPHHRRDRDQPQHF. CDR3 in DNA: TGTGCCAGCAGTCCGCACCATCGCCGGGACAGGGATCAGCCCCAGCATTTT.

V is TRBV29-1 and J is TRBJ2-7; 13 nucleotides agree with TRBD2. The CDR3 is 15 residues long. Germline V lookup: CDR1 SQVTM, CDR2 ANQGSEA. V dropped 6 bases and J dropped 4; count of bases not matched to a gene: 9. CDR3 sequence reads: CSVRTSGRNGYEQYF. CDR3 DNA sequence: TGCAGCGTCCGGACTAGCGGGAGAAATGGATACGAGCAGTACTTC.

In this sample, this clone turned up once. V gene TRBV3-1 (or the pseudogene TRBV3-2) combines with J gene TRBJ1-1; D possibly corresponds to TRBD1 (5 bases). V was pared by 6 bases and J by 1 base, with 9 bases between. Germline assignment: CDR1 LGHDT and CDR2 YNNKEL (reference sequence). The CDR3 has 13 residues. This CDR3 reads CASSRTSNTEAFF. The CDR3 DNA sequence: TGTGCCAGCAGTCGGACATCGAACACTGAAGCTTTCTTT.

This chain links TRBV6-5 with TRBJ1-1, with D perhaps TRBD1 (6 bases). The ends were cut back, 6 bases at V and 0 bases at J, with 11 bases in the middle. The CDR3 is 14 amino acids. From germline, CDR1 is MNHEY and CDR2 SVGAGI. The CDR3 region is CASRWDKMNTEAFF. The CDR3 bases are TGTGCCAGCAGATGGGACAAAATGAACACTGAAGCTTTCTTT.

In its sample, this clone was seen a few times. This chain connects TRBV30 to TRBJ2-7; 9 nucleotides agree with TRBD2. Germline assignment: CDR1 GTSNPN and CDR2 SVGIG (reference sequence). The CDR3 sequence is 12 residues long. The ends lost 1 base at V and 7 bases at J; junction bases unmatched: 2. The CDR3 is CAWSDSGREQYF. As DNA, the CDR3 is TGTGCCTGGAGTGACAGCGGGAGGGAGCAGTACTTC.

This rearrangement joins TRBV28 to TRBJ1-5, with a tentative D call TRBD1 (6 bases). Germline values: CDR1 MDHEN, CDR2 SYDVKM. Trimming left V 5 bases short and J 7 bases short, with 12 bases between. The CDR3 is 13 residues long. As DNA, the CDR3 is TGTGCCAGCAGTCTACTGACAGGACAGCCCCAGCATTTT. It codes for CASSLLTGQPQHF. The full variable domain, in which reference TRBV28 and TRBJ1-5 provide the parts outside the CDR3, is DVKVTQSSRYLVKRTGEKVFLECVQDMDHENMFWYRQDPGLGLRLIYFSYDVKMKEKGDIPEGYSVSREKKERFSLILESASTNQTSMYLCASSLLTGQPQHFGDGTRLSIL.

V and J are TRBV28 and TRBJ1-1; 7 bases map to TRBD1. Germline V lookup: CDR1 MDHEN, CDR2 SYDVKM. J was trimmed by 4 bases and V by 2 bases; bases with no gene match: 4. This CDR3 spans 14 amino acids. CDR3 bases: TGTGCCAGCAGTTTAGGCAGGGGGAGCACTGAAGCTTTCTTT. Protein product: CASSLGRGSTEAFF.

J is TRBJ1-1 and V is TRBV6-6; TRBD1 agrees at 8 bases. CDR3 length equals 13 residues. The V gene's germline CDR1 is MNHNY and CDR2 SVGAGI (reference sequence). The V gene end was trimmed by 6 bases and the J gene end by 3 bases; junction bases not matched to a gene: 3. The CDR3 sequence: CASSSQGDTEAFF. The CDR3 DNA is TGTGCCAGCAGCTCACAGGGGGACACTGAAGCTTTCTTT.